These T cell receptor beta chains were read from a single sample in a study of blood T cell repertoires in COVID-19. Here immunoSEQ multiplex PCR was the method, and the copy in TCRdb shows in-frame clones only, minus some. The sample has about 440,000 clones; approximately 90% are singletons. The material sequenced was peripheral blood. The receptors were sampled from a woman aged 30 to 39 with acute or convalescent COVID-19. CDR3s include the opening cysteine and the closing phenylalanine or tryptophan. D genes are given only for firm matches. Expanded clones get a size class; other rows say once, few or many, or leave the size out.

j_call clone_size v_call d_call cdr3_aa cdr3_nt
TRBJ1-2 - TRBV7-9 - CASSTDQGYGYTF TGTGCCAGCAGTACCGACCAGGGGTATGGCTACACCTTC
TRBJ2-1 few TRBV30 - CAWLARDYNEQFF TGTGCCTGGTTGGCGAGGGACTACAATGAGCAGTTCTTC
TRBJ1-5 - TRBV23-1 - CASSQYKDSYLFQPQHF TGCGCCAGCAGTCAATACAAGGACAGTTACCTTTTTCAGCCCCAGCATTTT
TRBJ2-5 - TRBV3-1/TRBV3-2 TRBD2 CASSQLAGGRETQYF TGTGCCAGCAGCCAGTTGGCGGGGGGGCGAGAGACCCAGTACTTC
TRBJ1-5 - TRBV3-1/TRBV3-2 - CASSPFEGQPQHF TGTGCCAGCAGCCCTTTTGAGGGTCAGCCCCAGCATTTT
TRBJ1-6 - TRBV3-1/TRBV3-2 - CASSQDTITNSPLHF TGTGCCAGCAGCCAGGACACTATCACCAATTCACCCCTCCACTTT
TRBJ1-6 - TRBV10-3 - CAISEPEGRGEPLHF TGTGCCATCAGTGAGCCCGAAGGCCGTGGAGAACCCCTCCACTTT
TRBJ2-2 - TRBV5-6 - CASSLGLALGELFF TGTGCCAGCAGCTTGGGATTAGCGCTCGGGGAGCTGTTTTTT
TRBJ2-5 - TRBV2 TRBD2 CASSGLAGGETQYF TGTGCCAGCTCTGGACTAGCGGGGGGGGAGACCCAGTACTTC
TRBJ1-1 - TRBV18 TRBD1 CASSQTGGNTEAFF TGTGCCAGCTCCCAGACAGGGGGTAACACTGAAGCTTTCTTT
TRBJ2-3 - TRBV3-1/TRBV3-2 - CASSQQGPDTQYF TGTGCCAGCAGCCAACAGGGCCCAGATACGCAGTATTTT
TRBJ2-7 - TRBV29-1 - CSVGGTFYEQYF TGCAGCGTTGGGGGGACATTCTACGAGCAGTACTTC
TRBJ2-1 - TRBV2 - CASSGLGGNEQFF TGTGCCAGCAGTGGGTTGGGAGGCAATGAGCAGTTCTTC
TRBJ1-4 - TRBV7-8 - CASSPGRANEKLFF TGTGCCAGCAGCCCTGGGAGAGCTAATGAAAAACTGTTTTTT
TRBJ2-2 - TRBV5-4 - CASSLTGGGGTGELFF TGTGCCAGCAGCTTGACTGGGGGAGGTGGGACCGGGGAGCTGTTTTTT
TRBJ2-2 - TRBV6-5 TRBD1 CASRLTGPGELFF TGTGCCAGCAGGCTGACAGGGCCCGGGGAGCTGTTTTTT
TRBJ2-3 - TRBV23-1 - CASSHGVWSGADTQYF TGCGCCAGCAGCCACGGGGTATGGTCAGGGGCAGATACGCAGTATTTT
TRBJ1-5 - TRBV19 TRBD1 CAVGEGGQLNQPQHF TGTGCCGTGGGCGAGGGGGGACAGCTCAATCAGCCCCAGCATTTT
TRBJ1-2 few TRBV5-1 - CACGGHYGYTF TGCGCTTGCGGGGGCCACTATGGCTACACCTTC
TRBJ2-7 - TRBV5-1 TRBD2 CASSPLAGVDEQYF TGCGCCAGCAGCCCTCTAGCGGGGGTAGACGAGCAGTACTTC
TRBJ2-1 - TRBV7-9 - CASSLSSSYNEQFF TGTGCCAGCAGCTTAAGTAGTAGTTACAATGAGCAGTTCTTC
TRBJ2-3 - TRBV11-3 - CASSSNQADTQYF TGTGCCAGCAGCTCTAATCAAGCGGATACGCAGTATTTT
TRBJ2-2 - TRBV18 - CASSPSKGAGELFF TGTGCCAGCTCACCTTCCAAGGGGGCCGGGGAGCTGTTTTTT
TRBJ2-1 - TRBV10-1 TRBD1 CASSEEGTGMINEQFF TGCGCCAGCAGTGAGGAGGGGACAGGGATGATCAATGAGCAGTTCTTC
TRBJ2-1 - TRBV3-1/TRBV3-2 TRBD1 CAGSGQDSYNEQFF TGTGCCGGCAGCGGACAGGACTCCTACAATGAGCAGTTCTTC
TRBJ2-5 - TRBV11-2 - CASSLVGGAPETQYF TGTGCCAGCAGCTTAGTGGGGGGGGCCCCAGAGACCCAGTACTTC
TRBJ2-6 - TRBV5-1 - CASKTGTGANVLTF TGCGCCAGCAAAACAGGGACTGGGGCCAACGTCCTGACTTTC
TRBJ1-1 once TRBV6-1 - CASSELAGFHTEAFF TGTGCCAGCAGTGAACTGGCAGGGTTCCACACTGAAGCTTTCTTT
TRBJ2-5 - TRBV28 TRBD2 CASRASGGVGETQYF TGTGCCAGCCGAGCTAGCGGGGGGGTAGGGGAGACCCAGTACTTC
TRBJ2-3 - TRBV4-1 - CASSQVLSATQYF TGCGCCAGCAGCCAAGTACTGTCCGCTACGCAGTATTTT
TRBJ1-5 - TRBV4-1 - CASYHGTGFSNQPQHF TGCGCCAGCTATCATGGTACGGGGTTTAGCAATCAGCCCCAGCATTTT
TRBJ2-7 - TRBV28 - CASRPSFLTDHYEQYF TGTGCCAGCAGGCCCTCTTTCCTGACTGATCACTACGAGCAGTACTTC
TRBJ1-4 - TRBV2 TRBD1 CASMQDRADEKLFF TGTGCCAGCATGCAGGACAGGGCGGATGAAAAACTGTTTTTT
TRBJ2-5 - TRBV2 - CASSMRETQYF TGTGCCAGCAGTATGAGAGAGACCCAGTACTTC
TRBJ2-7 - TRBV28 - CASSSFRDWNEQYF TGTGCCAGCAGTTCCTTCAGGGACTGGAACGAGCAGTACTTC
TRBJ2-7 - TRBV6-1 TRBD1 CASSELGGVSYEQYF TGTGCCAGCAGTGAATTAGGGGGCGTTTCCTACGAGCAGTACTTC
TRBJ2-3 - TRBV5-1 - CASSLGGRVADTQYF TGCGCCAGCAGCTTGGGTGGCAGGGTCGCAGATACGCAGTATTTT
TRBJ1-1 - TRBV9 TRBD1 CASSVGTGQPNTEAFF TGTGCCAGCAGCGTAGGCACGGGACAGCCTAACACTGAAGCTTTCTTT
TRBJ2-6 few TRBV19 - CASNSGFRGANVLTF TGTGCCAGTAACAGTGGATTCCGCGGGGCCAACGTCCTGACTTTC
TRBJ2-3 - TRBV2 TRBD2 CASSEAGRGGTDTQYF TGTGCCAGCAGTGAAGCAGGGCGGGGGGGCACAGATACGCAGTATTTT
TRBJ1-2 - TRBV28 TRBD1 CASRQRTGNYGYTF TGTGCCAGCAGACAAAGGACAGGGAACTATGGCTACACCTTC
TRBJ1-1 - TRBV15 - CATSRELGAEAFF TGTGCCACCAGCAGAGAATTAGGGGCTGAAGCTTTCTTT
TRBJ2-2 - TRBV7-6 - CASSEPRGIVGELFF TGTGCCAGCAGCGAGCCCCGGGGTATAGTCGGGGAGCTGTTTTTT
TRBJ1-2 - TRBV4-1 TRBD1 CASSQEKGALHGYTF TGCGCCAGCAGCCAAGAAAAGGGGGCGCTTCATGGCTACACCTTC
TRBJ2-7 - TRBV6-1 TRBD1 CASSEGRTGIYEQYF TGTGCCAGCAGTGAAGGTCGGACAGGGATCTACGAGCAGTACTTC
TRBJ1-2 - TRBV27 - CASSFTGNTGYTF TGTGCCAGCAGTTTTACGGGTAATACTGGCTACACCTTC
TRBJ2-7 - TRBV6-5 TRBD1 CASSSTGAMWEQYF TGTGCCAGCAGTAGCACAGGGGCGATGTGGGAGCAGTACTTC
TRBJ2-7 - TRBV7-9 - CASSLGTSTYEQYF TGTGCCAGCAGCTTAGGGACATCTACCTACGAGCAGTACTTC
TRBJ2-3 - TRBV11-2 TRBD2 CASDGRTSGGTDTQYF TGTGCCAGCGACGGTCGGACTAGCGGGGGCACAGATACGCAGTATTTT
TRBJ2-7 - TRBV12-3/TRBV12-4 TRBD1 CASSFGTAYEQYF TGTGCCAGCAGTTTTGGGACAGCCTACGAGCAGTACTTC
TRBJ2-5 once TRBV15 - CATSRIGTQETQYF TGTGCCACCAGCAGAATTGGGACTCAAGAGACCCAGTACTTC
TRBJ2-7 - TRBV11-2 - CASSLGLGGYYEQYF TGTGCCAGCAGCTTAGGGCTAGGCGGCTACTACGAGCAGTACTTC
TRBJ2-3 - TRBV5-1 - CASSSNRDTQYF TGCGCCAGCAGCTCCAACAGGGACACGCAGTATTTT